These 8 T cell receptor beta chains share one sample of origin, sequenced in a study of CXCR3-negative and CXCR3-positive naive CD8 T cells. The TRB cDNA libraries were prepared by 5' RACE with UMI labels. TCRdb reprocessed the 5' RACE reads, with one entry per CDR3 protein and no DNA. The sample table sets out about 62,000 distinct CDR3 sequences. The material sequenced was naive CXCR3- CD8+ T cells from blood. Subset indicated: CD45RO-CCR7+CD27+CD95- naive CD8+ T cells lacking CXCR3 (TNR3-). Source of these receptors: a human donor in good health. Some clones in this sample may be carry-over from other donors' samples.

This chain links TRBV3-1 with TRBJ2-2; the D call of TRBD1 rests on TCRdb alone, since no DNA is present to check it. CDR3 size: 18 residues. Germline assignment: CDR1 LGHDT and CDR2 YNNKEL (reference sequence). Here the CDR3 reads CASSQGGLTGGVTGELFF.

The chain is built from TRBV11-3 and TRBJ1-1. The germline V gene encodes CDR1 SGHNT and CDR2 YENEEA. The CDR3 loop spans 12 amino acids. The CDR3 spells CPWVRMNTEAFF.

The chain employs TRBV18 and TRBJ2-5. This CDR3 has 13 residues. Germline CDR1 and CDR2: KGHSH and LQKENI. The CDR3 spells CASSRTGWETQYF.

The chain is built from TRBV4-1 and TRBJ1-1; there is no DNA to check the TCRdb D call of TRBD1. Germline V CDR1 and CDR2: MGHRA, YSYEKL. This CDR3 region has 15 residues. The CDR3 region is CASSLLDRGRTEAFF.

The V call is TRBV12-3 or TRBV12-4, the J call TRBJ1-1. The CDR3 spans 12 residues. CDR3 amino acids: CASSLIKTEAFF.

The rearrangement links TRBV7-6 to TRBJ2-3; the D call of TRBD1 rests on TCRdb alone, since no DNA is present to check it. Looked up from germline, CDR1 is SGHVS and CDR2 is FNYEAQ. This CDR3 is built from 17 residues. CDR3 protein: CASSLGPGTASTDTQYF. Combining the CDR3 with reference TRBV7-6 and TRBJ2-3 gives the whole variable domain GAGVSQSPRYKVTKRGQDVALRCDPISGHVSLYWYRQALGQGPEFLTYFNYEAQQDKSGLPNDRFSAERPEGSISTLTIQRTEQRDSAMYRCASSLGPGTASTDTQYFGPGTRLTVL.

The rearrangement uses TRBV27 and TRBJ1-2; TCRdb names TRBD1, which stays unverified in the absence of DNA. CDR1 is MNHEY and CDR2 is SMNVEV in the germline V gene (reference sequence). This CDR3 spans 17 amino acids. CDR3: CASSFSSGFKPNYGYTF.

The chain links TRBV16 to TRBJ1-1. CDR3 length equals 16 residues. Per germline, CDR1 KGHSY and CDR2 FQNENV. This chain's CDR3 is CASSQAIGLESPEAFF.